The subject of this entry is one TCR beta chain. This entry belongs to a study of blood T cell repertoires in COVID-19. Across the whole study: Samples of COVID-19 (acute and convalescent) were obtained from the United States, Italy and Spain. The cDNA or gDNA used as material had been derived from T cells, B-cell-depleted T cells, or PBMCs.

Original data processing: Reference gene primers were amplified, and this amplification served to estimate nucleated cell counts. The data were produced by immunoSEQ multiplex PCR, yet TCRdb's version contains in-frame clones alone and is incomplete. V, J and clone size reflect that table, while D and trimming were determined from the DNA. The profile covers fewer than 350,000 clones, with roughly 90% appearing a single time and about 4.6% taken by the ten largest. This receptor was taken from a man in his forties with acute or convalescent COVID-19. Source material: peripheral blood.

CDR3 sequence: CASSAKTGLQVLQLFF. The CDR3 DNA reads TGTGCCAGCAGTGCAAAGACAGGGCTGCAGGTACTACAACTGTTTTTT. The V call is TRBV2, the J call TRBJ1-4, with 7 positions matching TRBD1. Per the germline V gene, CDR1 is SNHLY and CDR2 is FYNNEI. This CDR3 region has 16 residues. V was clipped by 4 bases and J by 12 bases; unmatched bases: 17.